This entry concerns a single T cell receptor (beta chain). The entry originates in a study of cytomegalovirus exposure and HLA in healthy donors. Study in general: Within an early data release were about 85 million unique TCRs drawn from HLA-typed donors.

Amplification used 60 Vbeta primers and 13 Jbeta primers. The authors' processing: About 11 million of the roughly 77 million unique TCR beta chains counted in a later analysis were shared. TCRdb's copy holds only in-frame clones and misses some; the assay was immunoSEQ multiplex PCR. V and J calls and clone size are those listed in that table; D and trimming were worked out from the DNA. Among some 140,000 clones listed, 80% were seen once. V was cut by 3 bases and J by 8 bases, with 10 bases left in between. This CDR3 comprises 12 residues. Germline V CDR1 and CDR2: KGHSH, LQKENI. Donors consisted of healthy bone marrow donors.

V and J are TRBV18 and TRBJ1-1, with D perhaps matching TRBD1 (5 bases). The TCR originated in a man aged 25-45 years in good health. The source material was PBMCs. The CDR3 region is CASSPGPAEAFF. The CDR3 DNA is TGTGCCAGCTCACCGGGGCCCGCAGAAGCTTTCTTT.